This T cell receptor (beta chain) was recovered during a study of ipilimumab plus nivolumab after autologous stem cell transplantation. On the study more broadly: Both relapsed and primary refractory DLBCL were included.

Assay: immunoSEQ multiplex PCR; the TCRdb copy retains only in-frame clones and omits some. The profile shows tens of thousands of clones, 83% of them singletons. From germline, CDR1 is GTSNPN and CDR2 SVGIG (reference sequence). The CDR3 loop spans 16 amino acids. V lost 4 bases and J lost 0; bases outside the gene matches: 7. Study-wide results and caveats: Per the authors, repertoire, Treg and microbiota data justify further study.

This clone was seen more than once but under ten times. Its antigen is not known. Patients got ipilimumab 1 mg/kg beginning 14 to 28 days post-transplant. Patients received nivolumab 3 mg/kg at weeks 1, 4, 7, 10, then fortnightly to week 26. This specimen was PBMCs, taken in a trial of ipilimumab plus nivolumab as post-transplant consolidation. The rearrangement uses TRBV30 and TRBJ1-3; TRBD1 matches 9 bases. The sequence was obtained from a male donor with diffuse large B-cell lymphoma. The DNA for the CDR3 is TGTGCCTGGAAAGGACAGGGGCCTATCTCTGGAAACACCATATATTTT. Protein: CAWKGQGPISGNTIYF.